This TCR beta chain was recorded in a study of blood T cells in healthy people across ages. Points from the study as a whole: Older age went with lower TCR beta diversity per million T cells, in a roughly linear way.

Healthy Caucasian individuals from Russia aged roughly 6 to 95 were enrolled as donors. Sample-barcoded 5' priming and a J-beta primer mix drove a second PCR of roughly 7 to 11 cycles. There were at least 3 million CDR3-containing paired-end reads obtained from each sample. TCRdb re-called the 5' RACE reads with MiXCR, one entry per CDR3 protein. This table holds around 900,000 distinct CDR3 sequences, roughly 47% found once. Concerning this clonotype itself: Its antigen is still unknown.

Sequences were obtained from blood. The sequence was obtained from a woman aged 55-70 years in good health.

The CDR3 DNA reads TGTGCCAGCAGTGAAGCCGGGACAGCTTACAATGAGCAGTTCTTC. Translation gives CASSEAGTAYNEQFF. The chain joins TRBV2 to TRBJ2-1; the match to TRBD1 covers 7 bases. Germline CDR1 reads SNHLY; CDR2 reads FYNNEI. This CDR3 contains 15 residues. The junction had 3 bases not matched to a gene; V was cut back by 0 bases and J by 4 bases. The whole variable domain, filled in from reference TRBV2 and TRBJ2-1, reads EPEVTQTPSHQVTQMGQEVILRCVPISNHLYFYWYRQILGQKVEFLVSFYNNEISEKSEIFDDQFSVERPDGSNFTLKIRSTKLEDSAMYFCASSEAGTAYNEQFFGPGTRLTVL.